The 3 T cell receptor beta chains given below trace back to one sample, sequenced in a study of CD8 T cells in ankylosing spondylitis. TCRdb redid the calling of the 5' RACE reads with MiXCR, one entry per CDR3 protein. The repertoire holds 200,000 to 250,000 distinct CDR3 sequences, with around 32% as singletons. The sample taken for sequencing was blood, either unsorted or a sorted T cell fraction (not recorded which). Receptors were obtained from a male donor with ankylosing spondylitis or in good health (not recorded which).

J is TRBJ2-1 and V is TRBV12-3 or TRBV12-4; the D gene is possibly TRBD2 (7 bases). The CDR3 extends over 17 amino acids. V was trimmed by 5 bases and J by 3 bases, leaving 20 bases between them. CDR3 nucleotide sequence: TGTGCCAGCAGTCCACTGAAGGGCGGGGGACACTACAATGAGCAGTTCTTC. It codes for CASSPLKGGGHYNEQFF.

This clonotype was seen a few times. The chain combines TRBV12-3 or TRBV12-4 with TRBJ1-6; D gene uncertain. CDR3 length equals 15 residues. Trimming cost V 0 bases and J 7 bases, with 10 bases left between them. The CDR3 DNA is TGTGCCAGCAGTTTAGCGAGGTCGAGCAATTCACCCCTCCACTTT. Amino acids: CASSLARSSNSPLHF.

This chain links TRBV10-3 with TRBJ2-6, with D possibly matching TRBD1 (5 bases). CDR3 length: 19 amino acids. Germline CDR1 is ENHRY and CDR2 is SYGVKD. With 2 bases removed from V and 5 bases from J, the gap between germline ends came to 22 bases. Written as DNA, the CDR3 is TGTGCCATCAGTGAGGTGTCCTACAGGATCTCTAGGAGGGCCAACGTCCTGACTTTC. Protein sequence: CAISEVSYRISRRANVLTF.